One and the same sample provided the 16 T cell receptor beta chains below, sequenced in a study of T-cell memory formation after mild COVID-19. TCRdb re-called the 5' RACE reads with MiXCR, one entry per CDR3 protein. This sample has approximately 150,000 distinct CDR3 sequences; 10% to 15% occur once, and the top ten carry approximately 3.6%. The sequenced sample was PBMCs or a T cell subset sorted from them (not recorded which). Every receptor here comes from a man between 18 and 35 years old who had mild COVID-19 (a few samples of this study predate the infection). Cell type and time point are not known.

A note on this clonotype: One end of the junction does not line up with germline, which may come from a read error. V is TRBV7-2 and J is TRBJ2-1; TRBD2 matches 7 bases. The CDR3 extends over 12 amino acids. Per germline, CDR1 SGHTA and CDR2 FQGNSA. CDR3 coding DNA: TGTGCCAGCAGCTTTTTAGGGAGGGGACTGGTCTTC. It specifies CASSFLGRGLVF.

The J gene is TRBJ1-4, the V gene TRBV4-2; tentatively, D is TRBD1 (5 bases). V lost 1 base, J lost 5 bases, and 14 bases lay in between. The germline CDR1 and CDR2 sequences are LGHNA and YNFKEQ. The CDR3 loop spans 16 amino acids. CDR3 DNA sequence: TGTGCCAGCAGCCAAGGCAAGGGACCGATAAATGAAAAACTGTTTTTT. It codes for CASSQGKGPINEKLFF.

In this sample, this clonotype turned up a few times. The junction differs from germline at one of its ends, possibly a read error. The J gene is TRBJ2-5, the V gene TRBV5-7; 9 bases align to TRBD1. TRBV5-7 counts as an open reading frame of uncertain function. There are 18 residues in the CDR3. The CDR3 loop reads CASSSLGTGTRTQESQYF. CDR3 DNA: TGTGCCAGCAGCTCCCTGGGGACAGGGACCCGAACTCAAGAGTCCCAGTACTTC.

This clonotype occurred a few times. The chain links TRBV20-1 to TRBJ2-7; perhaps TRBD1 as D (6 bases). Germline CDR1 is DFQATT and CDR2 is SNEGSKA (reference sequence). Trimming removed 6 bases at V and 3 bases at J, with 12 bases between. The CDR3 runs to 12 residues. CDR3 region: CSAETGNYEQYV. The CDR3 DNA is TGCAGTGCGGAGACAGGAAACTACGAGCAGTACGTC.

The V and J genes are TRBV10-3 and TRBJ2-3; D ambiguous. The V end lost 0 bases, the J end lost 4 bases, and 2 bases lay between the germline ends. There are 12 residues in the CDR3. CDR1 is ENHRY, CDR2 SYGVKD, per germline. CDR3 protein: CAISESSDTQYF. CDR3 nucleotide sequence: TGTGCCATCAGTGAGTCTTCAGATACGCAGTATTTT.

In its sample, this clonotype was seen a few times. The chain links TRBV6-5 to TRBJ2-4; unclear D gene. V lost 6 bases, J lost 3 bases, and 12 bases lay in between. The CDR3 totals 14 residues. Germline V gene sequence: CDR1 MNHEY, CDR2 SVGAGI. The DNA of the CDR3 is TGTGCCAGCAGCCCTTCTATTGACAAAAACATTCAGTACTTC. Translation: CASSPSIDKNIQYF.

This chain links TRBV27 with TRBJ2-5; D might be TRBD2 (5 bases). CDR1 is MNHEY and CDR2 is SMNVEV in the germline V gene (reference sequence). The CDR3 spans 13 residues. Trimming cost V 0 bases and J 6 bases, with 8 bases left between them. The CDR3 DNA reads as TGTGCCAGCAGTTTATCAGAGGGAAAGACCCAGTACTTC. As protein: CASSLSEGKTQYF.

The chain recombines TRBV28 with TRBJ2-5; TRBD2 agrees at 15 bases. V lost 2 bases, J lost 2 bases, and 6 bases stayed unmatched. This CDR3 is built from 18 residues. Looked up from germline, CDR1 is MDHEN and CDR2 is SYDVKM. The CDR3, as DNA: TGTGCCAGCAGTTTAGCGGGACTAGCGGGGGGTGGGCAAGAGACCCAGTACTTC. Residues: CASSLAGLAGGGQETQYF.

This clonotype was detected only a few times. The chain combines TRBV4-2 with TRBJ1-1; D remains unclear. The CDR3 has 15 residues. V was cut by 1 base and J by 4 bases, with 13 bases left in between. Germline CDR1 and CDR2: LGHNA and YNFKEQ. The DNA for the CDR3 is TGTGCCAGCAGCCAAGGGCCTCTCGTTGGCACTGAAGCTTTCTTT. Protein: CASSQGPLVGTEAFF.

This clonotype was observed a handful of times. The rearrangement joins TRBV7-2 to TRBJ2-3; TRBD1 aligns across 7 bases. V lost 1 base and J lost 5; bases outside the gene matches: 3. The CDR3 extends over 14 amino acids. Germline CDR1 SGHTA, CDR2 FQGNSA. The CDR3: CASSLDRGVDTQYF. In DNA, the CDR3 is TGTGCCAGCAGCTTAGACAGGGGTGTAGATACGCAGTATTTT.

This clonotype was recorded once. This chain links TRBV7-2 with TRBJ1-2; 7 nucleotides match TRBD1. CDR1 and CDR2 (germline): SGHTA, FQGNSA. CDR3 length: 14 amino acids. J was trimmed by 6 bases and V by 7 bases; bases with no gene match: 11. The CDR3 nucleotides read TGTGCCAGCATCAAACGACCGGGACAGAATGGCTACACCTTC. Translated: CASIKRPGQNGYTF.

The J gene is TRBJ2-3, the V gene TRBV7-3; 7 bases match TRBD1. Germline CDR1 SGHTA, CDR2 FQGTGA. The ends lost 2 bases at V and 1 base at J; junction bases unmatched: 12. The CDR3 length is 18 residues. The CDR3 bases are TGTGCCAGCAGCTTATGGGTTTCGACAGGGTCGGGCACAGATACGCAGTATTTT. Translated: CASSLWVSTGSGTDTQYF.

This clonotype was found a few times. The chain employs TRBV7-9 and TRBJ1-1; a possible D gene is TRBD1 (6 bases). The CDR3 has 12 residues. V lost 7 bases and J 8 bases, leaving 14 bases between the germline ends. Per the germline V gene, CDR1 is SEHNR and CDR2 is FQNEAQ (reference sequence). For the CDR3, the DNA is TGTGCCAGCACCAAGAGGGGGTGGGAAGCTTTCTTT. Encoded protein: CASTKRGWEAFF.

The rearrangement uses TRBV18 and TRBJ1-5; tentatively, D is TRBD1 (6 bases). The CDR3 is made up of 14 amino acids. CDR1 KGHSH and CDR2 LQKENI come from the germline V gene. V lost 6 bases and J 4 bases, leaving 13 bases between the germline ends. CDR3 loop: CASSSIQGNQPQHF. In DNA form, the CDR3 reads TGTGCCAGCTCCTCTATACAGGGTAATCAGCCCCAGCATTTT.

The chain uses TRBV20-1 and TRBJ1-4; D perhaps matches TRBD1 (5 bases). Germline CDR1 reads DFQATT; CDR2 reads SNEGSKA (reference sequence). The V end was cut by 0 bases, the J end by 7 bases, with 12 bases between. CDR3 length: 14 residues. Here the CDR3 DNA reads TGCAGTGCTAGAGAAGGGGAGGGTACTGAAAAACTGTTTTTT. As protein: CSAREGEGTEKLFF.

This clonotype has a handful of counts. The chain couples TRBV7-9 to TRBJ1-4, with D possibly being TRBD1 (6 bases). Germline loops: CDR1 SEHNR, CDR2 FQNEAQ (reference sequence). V was shortened by 4 bases and J by 3 bases, with 12 bases between the two germline ends. CDR3 size: 15 residues. This CDR3 is CASSSTGRANEKLFF. The CDR3 DNA reads TGTGCCAGCAGCTCTACAGGGAGGGCTAATGAAAAACTGTTTTTT.